This TCR beta chain was observed in a study of shared clonotypes between healthy human individuals. Whole-study context: Each donor contributed plates that comprised three CD4 naive, three CD4 memory, two CD8 naive and one CD8 memory.

As regards this clone: The antigen is undetermined. The sample holds other DNA sequences that translate to the same CDR3.

Clones were read by immunoSEQ multiplex PCR, and TCRdb kept only the in-frame ones, dropping some. The table lists about 1 million clones, about 74% of them singletons. V dropped 5 bases and J dropped 3 bases, with 10 bases sitting between them. In germline, CDR1 is SGHTA, CDR2 FQGNSA. CDR3 length: 13 residues. General study results and limits: Memory subsets had estimated richness that was generally smaller than that of naive subsets.

The TCR originated in a man aged 18 to 30 in good health. The rearrangement joins TRBV7-2 to TRBJ1-1; a possible D gene is TRBD1 (5 bases). The sequenced sample was memory CD4+ T cells sorted from blood. This sample's subset: CD45RA-negative fraction. The CDR3 reads CASSLQGYTEAFF. The DNA of the CDR3 is TGTGCCAGCAGCCTCCAGGGTTACACTGAAGCTTTCTTT.